This TCR beta chain is from a study of T cell clonality in common variable immunodeficiency. In its sample, this clone was seen a few times. Its antigen remains unknown. The CDR3 end is not reached by the read, which stops 3 residues before it; the germline J gene fills it in. Germline CDR1 is SGHRS and CDR2 is YFSETQ. The length of the CDR3 is 17 residues. V was pared by 4 bases and J by 0 bases, with 7 bases of the junction left unmatched. Sequencing input was equivalent genomic DNA from CVID and controls. TCRdb's copy holds only in-frame clones and misses some; the assay was immunoSEQ multiplex PCR. In total the sample includes roughly 16,000 clones, none of them seen once. The study, taken as a whole, reports: Repertoire-complication correlations in CVID were limited by patient heterogeneity. Fewer deletions and N-nucleotide insertions were reportedly seen in common variable immunodeficiency TCR beta sequences. CVID subjects shared fewer TCRbeta clones than healthy controls did.

The V call is TRBV5-1, the J call TRBJ2-1, with TRBD1 matching over 10 bases. This TCR came from a human donor with common variable immunodeficiency. The source material was peripheral blood mononuclear cells. The CDR3 here is CASSPNGQGDSYNEQFF. The CDR3 bases that were read are TGCGCCAGCAGCCCTAATGGACAGGGGGACTCCTACAATGAG.